The 17 T cell receptor beta chains below were found in one sample sequenced in a study of cytomegalovirus exposure and HLA in healthy donors. The PCR had 60 Vbeta and 13 Jbeta primers. Profiling relied on immunoSEQ multiplex PCR, and the TCRdb table lists in-frame clones only, not all of them. The table has tens of thousands of clones, roughly 60% seen once; the top ten hold over 5.5%. The sequenced sample was PBMCs. The receptors come from a man in his thirties or forties in good health and CMV-seropositive.

V is TRBV6-5 and J is TRBJ1-1; a possible D gene is TRBD1 (6 bases). V lost 5 bases to trimming and J lost 4 bases, with 14 bases between them. Germline V CDR1 and CDR2: MNHEY, SVGAGI. The CDR3 has 14 residues. Here the CDR3 DNA reads TGTGCCAGCAGTACAGGGACGGGAAGCACTGAAGCTTTCTTT. Translation: CASSTGTGSTEAFF.

V is TRBV4-2 and J is TRBJ2-7; D gene ambiguous. Trimming removed 0 bases at V and 7 bases at J, with 13 bases between. The CDR3 extends over 14 amino acids. Germline CDR1 reads LGHNA; CDR2 reads YNFKEQ. The DNA for the CDR3 is TGTGCCAGCAGCCAAGATGGCGCGGATCGGGAGCAGTACTTC. This sequence encodes CASSQDGADREQYF.

Comment on this clone: This same CDR3 is encoded by further DNA sequences in the sample. The CDR3 here is CASSEGTGSEKLFF. DNA of the CDR3: TGTGCCAGCAGTGAAGGGACGGGGAGTGAAAAACTGTTTTTT. This chain uses TRBV6-1 with TRBJ1-4; no clear D gene. V was clipped by 1 base and J by 7 bases, with 10 bases between them. The CDR3 consists of 14 residues. Germline lookup yields CDR1 MNHNS and CDR2 SASEGT.

This chain joins TRBV4-1 and TRBJ2-7; D possibly corresponds to TRBD2 (7 bases). The germline V gene encodes CDR1 MGHRA and CDR2 YSYEKL. The V end was cut by 3 bases, the J end by 2 bases, with 14 bases between. This CDR3 is built from 15 residues. In nucleotides, the CDR3 is TGCGCCAGCAGCCAGAGGGACGGGGGGCCCTACGAGCAGTACTTC. Protein sequence: CASSQRDGGPYEQYF.

The chain links TRBV28 to TRBJ2-5, with D perhaps TRBD1 (6 bases). V was cut by 2 bases and J by 2 bases, with 9 bases left in between. From germline, CDR1 is MDHEN and CDR2 SYDVKM. The CDR3 is 14 residues long. CDR3 sequence reads: CASSLQQGQETQYF. Here the CDR3 DNA reads TGTGCCAGCAGTTTACAACAGGGACAAGAGACCCAGTACTTC.

The rearrangement links TRBV11-3 to TRBJ2-2; 9 nucleotides line up with TRBD1. CDR3 size: 17 residues. J was trimmed by 4 bases and V by 5 bases; bases with no gene match: 11. The V gene's germline CDR1 is SGHNT and CDR2 YENEEA. DNA of the CDR3: TGTGCCAGCAGCGATAATGTCCGGGACAGGGCCACCGGGGAGCTGTTTTTT. Translating it yields CASSDNVRDRATGELFF.

The chain links TRBV2 to TRBJ2-3; tentatively, D is TRBD1 (6 bases). CDR3 length: 12 amino acids. V lost 8 bases and J lost 3, with 9 bases in between. The germline CDR1 and CDR2 sequences are SNHLY and FYNNEI. The CDR3 region is CASGQPTDTQYF. CDR3 DNA sequence: TGTGCCAGCGGACAGCCGACAGATACGCAGTATTTT.

This sequence joins TRBV28 and TRBJ1-5; D ambiguous. Deletions cut 5 bases from V and 6 bases from J, with 11 bases between. Germline V gene lookup returns CDR1 MDHEN and CDR2 SYDVKM. CDR3 length equals 13 residues. CDR3 DNA: TGTGCCAGCAGTCTAGTAGGAGGTCAGCCCCAGCATTTT. It translates to CASSLVGGQPQHF.

The chain links TRBV7-3 to TRBJ2-3; 8 nucleotides agree with TRBD2. The length of the CDR3 is 13 residues. Germline V lookup: CDR1 SGHTA, CDR2 FQGTGA. V lost 5 bases, J lost 4 bases, and 2 bases stayed unmatched. The CDR3 reads CASSPGGADTQYF. The CDR3 bases are TGTGCCAGCAGCCCCGGGGGGGCAGATACGCAGTATTTT.

There are a few counts of this clone. This chain uses TRBV19 with TRBJ1-2; 8 bases align to TRBD1. This CDR3 is 14 amino acids long. Germline CDR1 is LNHDA and CDR2 is SQIVND (reference sequence). The V segment lost 3 bases and the J segment 2 bases; nucleotides outside the gene matches: 2. The CDR3 loop reads CASSIGQGNYGYTF. CDR3 bases: TGTGCCAGTAGTATTGGACAGGGCAACTATGGCTACACCTTC.

This clone has a handful of counts. This chain links TRBV11-3 with TRBJ2-5; 8 bases align to TRBD2. The CDR3 is 15 residues long. J gave up 2 bases and V 4 bases, and 6 bases lay outside the gene matches. CDR1 is SGHNT and CDR2 is YENEEA in the germline V gene. The CDR3 DNA is TGTGCCAGCAGCTCGGGGGGGGGCAGTCAAGAGACCCAGTACTTC. It specifies CASSSGGGSQETQYF.

This chain connects TRBV28 to TRBJ1-2; no clear D gene. This CDR3 spans 14 amino acids. Germline V CDR1 and CDR2: MDHEN, SYDVKM. V was trimmed by 5 bases and J by 4 bases, leaving 14 bases between them. For the CDR3, the DNA is TGTGCCAGCAGTCCCGGAGGCAGCGGCTATGGCTACACCTTC. As protein: CASSPGGSGYGYTF.

The gene calls are TRBV15 and TRBJ2-3; 12 bases are a match to TRBD1. Per the germline V gene, CDR1 is LNHNV and CDR2 is YYDKDF (reference sequence). The CDR3 loop spans 15 amino acids. The trim removed 4 bases at V and 3 bases at J, leaving 2 bases unmatched. CDR3 DNA: TGTGCCACCAGCAAGGGACAGGGGGCAACAGATACGCAGTATTTT. As protein: CATSKGQGATDTQYF. The whole variable domain, filled in from reference TRBV15 and TRBJ2-3, reads DAMVIQNPRYQVTQFGKPVTLSCSQTLNHNVMYWYQQKSSQAPKLLFHYYDKDFNNEADTPDNFQSRRPNTSFCFLDIRSPGLGDTAMYLCATSKGQGATDTQYFGPGTRLTVL.

The chain is built from TRBV6-1 and TRBJ2-2, with 7 bases that match TRBD1. V lost 7 bases to trimming and J lost 8 bases; unmatched junction nucleotides: 10. Looked up from germline, CDR1 is MNHNS and CDR2 is SASEGT. This CDR3 has 14 amino acids. This CDR3 reads CASIRDRSLGELFF. The CDR3 DNA sequence: TGTGCCAGCATCCGGGACAGATCTTTAGGGGAGCTGTTTTTT.

V and J are TRBV18 and TRBJ1-5, with 8 bases that match TRBD1. The germline CDR1 and CDR2 sequences are KGHSH and LQKENI. This CDR3 has 15 residues. Trimming at V came to 5 bases and at J to 4 bases, leaving 7 bases not matched to a gene. The CDR3 loop reads CASSTGTGANQPQHF. DNA for the CDR3: TGTGCCAGCTCAACCGGGACAGGTGCTAATCAGCCCCAGCATTTT.

This clone was detected only a few times. The chain combines TRBV5-4 with TRBJ2-3; the D gene is possibly TRBD2 (5 bases). Trimming stripped 1 base from V and 0 bases from J, with 12 bases between. There are 16 residues in the CDR3. Germline V lookup: CDR1 SGHNT, CDR2 YYREEE (reference sequence). The CDR3 sequence is CASSLRSGPSTDTQYF. CDR3 bases: TGTGCCAGCAGCTTGAGGAGCGGCCCGAGCACAGATACGCAGTATTTT.

This clone was picked up one time. The rearrangement joins TRBV5-5 to TRBJ1-5; D unclear. The CDR3 sequence is 13 residues long. From germline, CDR1 is SGHKS and CDR2 YYEKEE (reference sequence). V was cut by 1 base and J by 9 bases, with 11 bases left in between. The CDR3 DNA follows: TGTGCCAGCAGCTTGAACTATGACGCGCCCCAGCATTTT. This gives the protein CASSLNYDAPQHF.